The T cell receptor (beta chain) described here comes from a study of T cell changes during pregnancy in multiple sclerosis (dated 2019 in TCRdb). Background on the whole study: In women with multiple sclerosis, the researchers looked at how the T cell repertoire shifted as pregnancy progressed.

The CDR3 goes from the cysteine to the phenylalanine over 14 residues. CDR3 DNA only is kept here, 42 bases in frame from base 1. The germline V gene (reference sequence) yields SEHNR for CDR1 and FQNEAQ for CDR2. V is cut by 5 bases and J by 2 bases, and the space between the germline ends is 10 bases. Concerning this clone itself: Its target antigen remains unknown. Base qualities are not recorded, but no much larger clone differs from it by a single base.

Library prep was done by the immunoSEQ multiplex PCR assay. TCRdb's version of the immuneACCESS table is confined to in-frame rearrangements and falls short of the full clone set. An unresolved V gene accounts for under half of the shortfall where checked; the remainder is of unknown origin. This sample has 40,000 to 55,000 clones in its table, and 75% to 90% of those were observed once. Clones ranked in the top ten supply 4.5% to 5.5% of the sample. This clonotype was obtained from a female donor in good health, enrolled as a control in a pregnancy study. Sequencing was performed on peripheral blood, taken in the second trimester of pregnancy. The rearranged chain carries TRBV7-9 and TRBJ2-1; TRBD1 might be the D gene, on 6 matching bases. The CDR3 loop reads CASSPTGTYNEQFF. The nucleotides are TGTGCCAGCAGCCCGACAGGTACCTACAATGAGCAGTTCTTC.